This record covers a single T cell receptor (beta chain). The entry originates in a study of CD8 T cells in Susac syndrome. The ends were cut back, 7 bases at V and 1 base at J, with 20 bases in the middle. CDR3 length: 16 residues. Germline V lookup: CDR1 MDHEN, CDR2 SYDVKM. Random-hexamer reverse transcription was applied to roughly 0.5 to 1 ug RNA. MiXCR, applied by TCRdb to the immunoSEQ multiplex PCR reads, yields one record per CDR3 protein. The sample carries 130,000 or so distinct CDR3 sequences, approximately 96% recorded once. The rearrangement uses TRBV28 and TRBJ2-7, with D possibly called TRBD1 or TRBD2 (5 bases each). The specimen sequenced was CD4+ T cells from PBMCs. The source of this sequence is a human donor with multiple sclerosis. The CDR3 DNA is TGTGCCAGCACCCTAGGCGGGCAGGGTGCTTCCTACGAGCAGTACTTC. Residues: CASTLGGQGASYEQYF.